The 21 T cell receptor beta chains listed next were all sequenced from one sample in a study of blood T cell repertoires in COVID-19. Sequenced by immunoSEQ multiplex PCR; TCRdb stores in-frame clones only, minus some. The sample contains approximately 180,000 clones, roughly 82% of which appear only once. The sequenced material came from PBMCs or T cells enriched from blood (not recorded which). These receptors were collected from an older woman with acute COVID-19.

This clone was observed a handful of times. The genes are TRBV19 and TRBJ2-1; 12 bases line up with TRBD2. This CDR3 contains 13 residues. CDR1 and CDR2 from the germline V gene are LNHDA and SQIVND (reference sequence). With V trimmed by 7 bases and J by 10 bases, 5 bases remained unmatched. CDR3 amino acids: CASNPSGGGEQFF. The CDR3 nucleotides read TGTGCCAGTAATCCTAGCGGGGGGGGCGAGCAGTTCTTC.

As concerns this clone: The sample carries other DNA sequences with the same CDR3. The chain employs TRBV7-2 and TRBJ1-1, with D uncertain. The CDR3 covers 13 residues. Trimming took 4 bases from V and 3 from J, leaving 9 bases between them. Germline CDR1 is SGHTA and CDR2 is FQGNSA. This CDR3 is CASSSQEDTEAFF. The CDR3, as DNA: TGTGCCAGCAGCTCCCAGGAGGACACTGAAGCTTTCTTT.

This chain uses TRBV28 with TRBJ1-1; possible D gene TRBD1, 5 bases. The CDR3 is 13 residues long. Germline assignment: CDR1 MDHEN and CDR2 SYDVKM. V was cut by 7 bases and J by 5 bases, with 14 bases left in between. Here the CDR3 reads CASNKGVGTEAFF. CDR3 DNA sequence: TGTGCCAGCAACAAAGGGGTCGGGACTGAAGCTTTCTTT.

The rearrangement uses TRBV7-2 and TRBJ1-2; D uncertain. This CDR3 contains 12 residues. Germline CDR1 reads SGHTA; CDR2 reads FQGNSA. V lost 1 base and J 3 bases, leaving 3 bases between the germline ends. The CDR3 region has the DNA TGTGCCAGCAGCTTAGTCGACTATGGCTACACCTTC. This translates into CASSLVDYGYTF.

The genes are TRBV9 and TRBJ2-7, with D perhaps matching TRBD1 (6 bases). CDR1 SGDLS and CDR2 YYNGEE come from the germline V gene. Trimming took 0 bases from V and 1 from J, leaving 17 bases between them. The CDR3 runs to 17 residues. In nucleotides, the CDR3 is TGTGCCAGCAGCGTAGATCAACAGGGAAAATTTTCCTACGAGCAGTACGTC. This translates into CASSVDQQGKFSYEQYV.

J is TRBJ1-2 and V is TRBV6-5, with 7 positions matching TRBD1. J lost 6 bases, V lost 0 bases, and 4 bases had no gene match. CDR3 length: 14 residues. Germline V gene sequence: CDR1 MNHEY, CDR2 SVGAGI. In DNA form, the CDR3 reads TGTGCCAGCAGTTACTCCAGACAGGGAAATGGCTACACCTTC. Protein sequence: CASSYSRQGNGYTF.

V is TRBV30 and J is TRBJ1-1; D call uncertain. The CDR3 runs to 13 residues. Germline CDR1 reads GTSNPN; CDR2 reads SVGIG (reference sequence). V was shortened by 6 bases and J by 4 bases, with 15 bases between the two germline ends. The CDR3 DNA sequence: TGTGCCTGCGTCACCCACGAGGGCACTGAAGCTTTCTTT. It encodes CACVTHEGTEAFF.

V usage is TRBV23-1 and J usage is TRBJ2-7; 7 bases match TRBD1. TRBV23-1 is known as an ORF, though its function is uncertain. Trimming took 6 bases from V and 3 from J; bases not matched to a gene: 11. The CDR3 spans 15 residues. CDR3 amino acids: CASSPRKTGYYEQYV. For the CDR3, the DNA is TGCGCCAGCAGCCCCAGGAAGACAGGGTACTACGAGCAGTACGTC.

This rearrangement joins TRBV10-3 to TRBJ1-2; possible D gene TRBD1, 5 bases. Trimming stripped 4 bases from V and 6 bases from J, with 12 bases between. CDR1 and CDR2 (germline): ENHRY, SYGVKD. This CDR3 comprises 13 residues. The CDR3: CAISGVLGDGYTF. CDR3 sequence (DNA): TGTGCCATCAGTGGAGTCCTAGGGGATGGCTACACCTTC.

V gene TRBV28 combines with J gene TRBJ2-4; 12 bases fit TRBD2. Germline V gives CDR1 MDHEN, CDR2 SYDVKM. V shed 2 bases, J shed 7 bases, and the junction held 6 bases outside the gene matches. The CDR3 extends over 16 amino acids. The CDR3 sequence is CASSLTASGGGNIQYF. DNA for the CDR3: TGTGCCAGCAGTTTAACAGCTAGCGGGGGGGGTAACATTCAGTACTTC.

This sequence joins TRBV7-2 and TRBJ1-2; TRBD1 agrees at 7 bases. The CDR3 contains 12 residues. Germline V gene sequence: CDR1 SGHTA, CDR2 FQGNSA. J was trimmed by 8 bases and V by 5 bases; bases with no gene match: 5. In nucleotides, the CDR3 is TGTGCCAGCAGCATGACAGGGTCCGGCTACACCTTC. As protein: CASSMTGSGYTF.

The chain links TRBV7-9 to TRBJ2-1; D is unresolved. The germline V and J ends were trimmed by 8 bases and 8 bases, with 7 bases remaining between them. The CDR3 spans 10 residues. From germline, CDR1 is SEHNR and CDR2 FQNEAQ (reference sequence). The chain's CDR3 is CASPPHEQFF. The DNA for the CDR3 is TGTGCCAGCCCCCCTCATGAGCAGTTCTTC.

V and J are TRBV19 and TRBJ2-2, with 8 bases identical to TRBD1. The CDR3 consists of 14 residues. Unmatched junction bases numbered 2, after V lost 7 bases and J lost 1 base. Per germline, CDR1 LNHDA and CDR2 SQIVND (reference sequence). The CDR3: CASNTGGNTGELFF. The CDR3, as DNA: TGTGCCAGTAATACAGGGGGGAACACCGGGGAGCTGTTTTTT.

This clone was seen a handful of times. The rearrangement links TRBV19 to TRBJ2-7; the match to TRBD1 covers 7 bases. With 1 base clipped from V and 9 bases from J, the junction kept 9 bases outside the gene matches. CDR3 length: 14 amino acids. Per germline, CDR1 LNHDA and CDR2 SQIVND (reference sequence). The CDR3 reads CASSIGRTGPGQYF. DNA of the CDR3: TGTGCCAGTAGTATAGGCCGGACAGGACCTGGGCAGTACTTC.

The V and J genes are TRBV11-2 and TRBJ2-5; D is ambiguous. Deletions cut 2 bases from V and 5 bases from J, with 12 bases between. CDR1 and CDR2 (germline): SGHAT, FQNNGV. CDR3 length: 14 residues. The CDR3 bases are TGTGCCAGCAGCTTATTCCGCTCCGGTGAGACCCAGTACTTC. This codes for CASSLFRSGETQYF.

This chain connects TRBV11-2 to TRBJ2-7; 8 bases are a match to TRBD2. Germline V lookup: CDR1 SGHAT, CDR2 FQNNGV. With V trimmed by 5 bases and J by 5 bases, 14 bases remained unmatched. The CDR3 spans 16 residues. The CDR3 protein is CASSPRSLAVGDEQYF. As DNA, the CDR3 is TGTGCCAGCAGCCCTCGCTCACTAGCGGTTGGGGACGAGCAGTACTTC.

The gene calls are TRBV4-1 and TRBJ1-5, with unresolved D. Trimming took 0 bases from V and 11 from J, leaving 11 bases between them. The CDR3 is 13 residues long. CDR1 and CDR2 from the germline V gene are MGHRA and YSYEKL. The CDR3 nucleotides are TGCGCCAGCAGCCAAGAGAGTTCCCGATCCCAGCATTTT. Translation gives CASSQESSRSQHF.

The chain uses TRBV2 and TRBJ2-2; 7 bases are a match to TRBD2. There are 15 residues in the CDR3. V shed 8 bases and J 1 base; nucleotides not matched to a gene: 7. Germline V lookup: CDR1 SNHLY, CDR2 FYNNEI. CDR3 residues: CASLLAAMNTGELFF. In DNA, the CDR3 is TGTGCCAGCCTCCTAGCGGCCATGAACACCGGGGAGCTGTTTTTT.

The chain uses TRBV27 and TRBJ1-2, with TRBD1 matching over 9 bases. Per germline, CDR1 MNHEY and CDR2 SMNVEV (reference sequence). Trimming at V came to 2 bases and at J to 2 bases, leaving 18 bases not matched to a gene. The CDR3 runs 20 residues. As DNA, the CDR3 is TGTGCCAGCAGTTTAAGGCCCGTCGCTTCGGGACAGGGTGTGAACTATGGCTACACCTTC. Protein sequence: CASSLRPVASGQGVNYGYTF.

By share of the sample, this clone is medium-sized. V is TRBV6-4 and J is TRBJ2-1, with 8 nucleotides matching TRBD1. CDR1 and CDR2 (germline): MRHNA, SNTAGT. The CDR3 extends over 14 amino acids. J was trimmed by 7 bases and V by 4 bases; bases with no gene match: 6. The CDR3 reads CASSAIRGLNEQFF. The CDR3 coding sequence is TGTGCCAGCAGTGCAATCAGGGGGCTAAATGAGCAGTTCTTC.

The V call is TRBV24-1, the J call TRBJ2-1; 8 nucleotides align to TRBD1. CDR3 length equals 14 residues. The V gene's germline CDR1 is KGHDR and CDR2 SFDVKD. J was trimmed by 7 bases and V by 4 bases; bases with no gene match: 5. This chain's CDR3 is CATSDRGPENEQFF. DNA for the CDR3: TGTGCCACCAGTGACAGGGGGCCTGAGAATGAGCAGTTCTTC.